This T cell receptor beta chain was documented in a study of cytomegalovirus exposure and HLA in healthy donors. The study's findings and limits: Most observed TCR sequences were rare, whereas some public TCRs were detected in many donors.

This CDR3 is 14 amino acids long. V lost 3 bases, J lost 1 base, and 6 bases lay in between. CDR1 and CDR2 from the germline V gene are SEHNR and FQNEAQ (reference sequence). TCRdb's table, derived via immunoSEQ multiplex PCR, lists solely in-frame clones and lacks some. The sample yields over 55,000 clones, about 96% seen once. As concerns this clone: What it recognizes is unknown.

Sequencing input: PBMCs. The TCR comes from a man between 18 and 35 years old in good health and CMV-seronegative. The gene calls are TRBV7-9 and TRBJ2-2; D might be TRBD1 (5 bases). The CDR3 reads CASSLGQNTGELFF. CDR3 nucleotides: TGTGCCAGCAGCTTGGGGCAGAACACCGGGGAGCTGTTTTTT.